Below are 18 T cell receptor beta chains sequenced from a single sample in a study of response to subunit inactivated influenza vaccine. One entry per CDR3 protein, called by TCRdb with MiXCR from the RT-PCR reads. Seen here are more than 550,000 distinct CDR3 sequences, about 11% observed once, and the top ten hold 11%. These sequences were also reported in another study, on T cells expressing NK-cell markers. That source reports: 5'RACE template switching with UMIs generated TCR beta cDNA.

The sample consisted of PBMCs from blood, taken on the day of vaccination. Receptor source: a man between 45 and 60 years old who received an inactivated influenza vaccine.

The rearrangement joins TRBV27 to TRBJ2-6; 10 bases are shared with TRBD1. CDR3 length: 17 residues. CDR1 MNHEY and CDR2 SMNVEV come from the germline V gene (reference sequence). Trimming at V came to 7 bases and at J to 1 base, leaving 7 bases not matched to a gene. CDR3 sequence: CASMSWTGGSGANVLTF. The CDR3 nucleotides read TGTGCCAGCATGTCCTGGACAGGGGGTTCTGGGGCCAACGTCCTGACTTTC.

This clonotype was found a few times. This sequence joins TRBV11-2 and TRBJ2-7; D perhaps matches TRBD2 (5 bases). Trimming pared 4 bases from V and 5 bases from J, leaving 6 bases between. Germline V gives CDR1 SGHAT, CDR2 FQNNGV. This CDR3 is built from 11 residues. CDR3 DNA sequence: TGTGCCAGCAGCTCTAGCCACGAGCAGTACTTC. Its translation: CASSSSHEQYF.

This chain uses TRBV20-1 with TRBJ2-1; no reliable D call. Trimming left V 5 bases short and J 12 bases short, with 11 bases between. Germline loops: CDR1 DFQATT, CDR2 SNEGSKA (reference sequence). CDR3 length: 10 residues. The CDR3 DNA reads TGCAGTGCTTACTCCAGCGTGCAGTTCTTC. Translated, it gives CSAYSSVQFF.

This clonotype was detected ten times or more. The V and J genes are TRBV11-2 and TRBJ1-1; D not certain. CDR1 and CDR2 (germline): SGHAT, FQNNGV. This CDR3 has 11 amino acids. Trimming pared 1 base from V and 11 bases from J, leaving 8 bases between. CDR3 DNA sequence: TGTGCCAGCAGCTTAGGAGCTGCTGCTTTCTTT. Translated, it gives CASSLGAAAFF.

A few counts support this clonotype. This chain connects TRBV11-3 to TRBJ2-1; D remains ambiguous. The V gene's germline CDR1 is SGHNT and CDR2 YENEEA. Trimming took off 1 base at V and 0 bases at J, with 10 bases between the two ends. The CDR3 length is 16 residues. The CDR3 nucleotides are TGTGCCAGCAGCTTAGGGGGATCATCCTCCTACAATGAGCAGTTCTTC. Translating it yields CASSLGGSSSYNEQFF.

The J gene is TRBJ2-4, the V gene TRBV2, with D maybe TRBD1 (6 bases). From germline, CDR1 is SNHLY and CDR2 FYNNEI. Trimming pared 11 bases from V and 5 bases from J, leaving 13 bases between. The CDR3 is 12 residues long. The CDR3 region is CASRDTQNIQYF. The CDR3 nucleotides read TGTGCCTCCCGGGACACCCAAAACATTCAGTACTTC.

The genes are TRBV20-1 and TRBJ1-2; a weak D match, TRBD1 (6 bases). Between the trimmed V and J ends, which lost 0 bases and 3 bases, there was a span of 11 bases. CDR1 and CDR2 from the germline V gene are DFQATT and SNEGSKA (reference sequence). The CDR3 totals 14 residues. Here the CDR3 DNA reads TGCAGTGCTAGAGACGAAACAGGGTACTATGGCTACACCTTC. This gives the protein CSARDETGYYGYTF.

J is TRBJ2-5 and V is TRBV29-1; D is perhaps TRBD2 (5 bases). The CDR3 totals 10 residues. V shed 7 bases and J shed 4 bases, with 7 bases lying between them. Germline CDR1 and CDR2: SQVTM and ANQGSEA. CDR3 in DNA: TGCAGCGACCGGGGAGAGACCCAGTACTTC. It codes for CSDRGETQYF. The variable domain in full, with the rest retrieved from reference TRBV29-1 and TRBJ2-5, is SAVISQKPSRDICQRGTSLTIQCQVDSQVTMMFWYRQQPGQSLTLIATANQGSEATYESGFVIDKFPISRPNLTFSTLTVSNMSPEDSSIYLCSDRGETQYFGPGTRLLVL.

This clonotype was observed a few times. The junction does not match germline at one end; this may be a read error. The V call is TRBV6-2 or TRBV6-3, the J call TRBJ2-1, with 7 bases fitting TRBD2. Germline V gives CDR1 MNHEY, CDR2 SVGEGT. The CDR3 runs to 15 residues. The CDR3 coding sequence is TGTGCCAGCTCAAGGGCTAGCGGCCACTACAGTGAGCAGTTCTTC. Its protein product is CASSRASGHYSEQFF.

This sequence joins TRBV20-1 and TRBJ2-7, with 8 bases matching TRBD1. CDR1 is DFQATT, CDR2 SNEGSKA, per germline (reference sequence). The CDR3 spans 12 residues. Trimming took 6 bases from V and 5 from J; bases not matched to a gene: 6. CDR3 DNA: TGCAGTGCACCCGGGACAGGCGACGAGCAGTACTTC. Translating gives CSAPGTGDEQYF.

The rearrangement links TRBV11-2 to TRBJ1-2, with 11 bases identical to TRBD1. The ends lost 5 bases at V and 6 bases at J; junction bases unmatched: 5. The germline V gene has CDR1 SGHAT and CDR2 FQNNGV. The CDR3 runs to 14 residues. The DNA of the CDR3 is TGTGCCAGCAGCCGGACAGGGGGCTTTAATGGCTACACCTTC. The encoded protein is CASSRTGGFNGYTF.

This clonotype was observed a handful of times. This chain uses TRBV5-1 with TRBJ2-7; 7 bases are a match to TRBD1. The J segment lost 0 bases and the V segment lost 8 bases, leaving 17 bases of the junction unmatched. Per germline, CDR1 SGHRS and CDR2 YFSETQ. This CDR3 is built from 17 residues. CDR3 loop: CASSPSTGASSSYEQYF. As DNA, the CDR3 is TGCGCCAGTTCCCCGTCAACAGGGGCCTCTTCCTCCTACGAGCAGTACTTC.

This clonotype appeared many times. The chain recombines TRBV12-3 or TRBV12-4 with TRBJ2-2; 14 bases map to TRBD2. V shed 5 bases and J 4 bases; nucleotides not matched to a gene: 3. CDR3 size: 16 residues. The CDR3 DNA reads as TGTGCCAGCAGTCCGGGACTAGCGGGGGTCACCGGGGAGCTGTTTTTT. Translating gives CASSPGLAGVTGELFF.

The chain combines TRBV18 with TRBJ2-6; 10 nucleotides line up with TRBD2. Per germline, CDR1 KGHSH and CDR2 LQKENI. The V segment lost 4 bases and the J segment 0 bases; nucleotides outside the gene matches: 3. The CDR3 spans 17 residues. This chain's CDR3 is CASSQASGSSGANVLTF. The CDR3 coding sequence is TGTGCCAGCTCACAGGCTAGCGGGAGCTCTGGGGCCAACGTCCTGACTTTC.

The chain uses TRBV4-3 and TRBJ1-3; D is uncertain. Between the trimmed V and J ends, which lost 1 base and 0 bases, there was a span of 7 bases. CDR3 length: 15 residues. CDR1 is LGHNA, CDR2 YSLEER, per germline. CDR3 nucleotides: TGCGCCAGCAGCCAAGCCCATATCTCTGGAAACACCATATATTTT. Translation: CASSQAHISGNTIYF.

The V gene is TRBV3-1, the J gene TRBJ2-7; 7 bases are shared with TRBD1. The germline V gene has CDR1 LGHDT and CDR2 YNNKEL (reference sequence). CDR3 length equals 12 residues. With 6 bases clipped from V and 9 bases from J, the junction kept 8 bases outside the gene matches. Here the CDR3 reads CASSFEGGRQYF. CDR3 nucleotides: TGTGCCAGCAGTTTTGAAGGGGGCCGGCAGTACTTC.

The chain recombines TRBV23-1 with TRBJ2-7; 9 positions agree with TRBD1. TRBV23-1 is an ORF, and what it does is uncertain. V shed 4 bases and J 5 bases; nucleotides not matched to a gene: 6. CDR3 length: 14 residues. The CDR3 DNA is TGCGCCAGCAGTCTAATGGGACAGGGAAACGAGCAGTACTTC. This codes for CASSLMGQGNEQYF.

This clonotype was observed a few times. This rearrangement joins TRBV30 to TRBJ2-1; D remains unclear. Trimming stripped 3 bases from V and 12 bases from J, with 9 bases between. In germline, CDR1 is GTSNPN, CDR2 SVGIG (reference sequence). This CDR3 is built from 10 residues. CDR3 protein: CAWSVGSQFF. The CDR3 nucleotides are TGTGCCTGGAGCGTTGGGTCGCAGTTCTTC.